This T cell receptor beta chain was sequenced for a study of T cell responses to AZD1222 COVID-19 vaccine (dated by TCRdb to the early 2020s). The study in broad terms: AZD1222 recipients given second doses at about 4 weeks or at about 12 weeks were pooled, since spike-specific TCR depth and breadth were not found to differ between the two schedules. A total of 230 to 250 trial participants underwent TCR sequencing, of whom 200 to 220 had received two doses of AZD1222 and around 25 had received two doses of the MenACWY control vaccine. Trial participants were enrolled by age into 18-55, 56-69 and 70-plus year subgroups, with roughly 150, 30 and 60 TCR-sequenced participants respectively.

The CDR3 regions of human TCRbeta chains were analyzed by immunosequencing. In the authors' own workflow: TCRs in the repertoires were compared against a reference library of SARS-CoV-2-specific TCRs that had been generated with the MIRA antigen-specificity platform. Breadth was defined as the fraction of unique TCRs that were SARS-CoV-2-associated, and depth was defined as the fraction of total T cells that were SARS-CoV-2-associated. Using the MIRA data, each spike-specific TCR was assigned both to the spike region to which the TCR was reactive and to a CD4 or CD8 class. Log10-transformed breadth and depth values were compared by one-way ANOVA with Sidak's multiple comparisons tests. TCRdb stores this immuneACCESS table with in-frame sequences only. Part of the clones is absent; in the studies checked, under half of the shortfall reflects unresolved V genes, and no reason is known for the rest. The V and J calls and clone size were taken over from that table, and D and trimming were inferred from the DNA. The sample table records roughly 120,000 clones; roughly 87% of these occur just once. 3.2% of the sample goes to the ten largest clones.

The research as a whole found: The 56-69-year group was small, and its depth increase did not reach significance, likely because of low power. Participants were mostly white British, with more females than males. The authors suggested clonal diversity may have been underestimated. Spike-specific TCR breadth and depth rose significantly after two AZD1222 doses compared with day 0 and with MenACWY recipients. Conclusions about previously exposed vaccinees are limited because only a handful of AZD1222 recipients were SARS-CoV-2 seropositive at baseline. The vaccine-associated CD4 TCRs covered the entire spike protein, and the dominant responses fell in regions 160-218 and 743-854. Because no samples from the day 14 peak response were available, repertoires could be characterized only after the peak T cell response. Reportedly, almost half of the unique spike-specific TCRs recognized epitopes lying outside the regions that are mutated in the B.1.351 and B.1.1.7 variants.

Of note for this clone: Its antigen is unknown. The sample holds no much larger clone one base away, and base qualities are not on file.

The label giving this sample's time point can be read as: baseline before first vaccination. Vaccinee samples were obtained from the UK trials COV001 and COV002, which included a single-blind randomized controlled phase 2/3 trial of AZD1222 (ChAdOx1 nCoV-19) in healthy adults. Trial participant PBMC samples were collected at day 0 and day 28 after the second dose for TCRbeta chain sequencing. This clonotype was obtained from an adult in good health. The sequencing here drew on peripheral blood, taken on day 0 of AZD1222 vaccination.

The sequenced DNA is TGTGCCAGCAGCGCGGGACTAGCGACAAGGATCGGGGAGCTGTTTTTT. It encodes CASSAGLATRIGELFF. The sequence is built from TRBV9 and TRBJ2-2, with 10 bases matching TRBD2. Ends trimmed: V by 3 bases, J by 7 bases; bases unmatched to a gene: 9. From its cysteine to its phenylalanine, the CDR3 spans 16 amino acids. The only DNA kept is the CDR3, 48 bases in frame from the first base. For CDR1 and CDR2, the germline V gene lists SGDLS and YYNGEE.